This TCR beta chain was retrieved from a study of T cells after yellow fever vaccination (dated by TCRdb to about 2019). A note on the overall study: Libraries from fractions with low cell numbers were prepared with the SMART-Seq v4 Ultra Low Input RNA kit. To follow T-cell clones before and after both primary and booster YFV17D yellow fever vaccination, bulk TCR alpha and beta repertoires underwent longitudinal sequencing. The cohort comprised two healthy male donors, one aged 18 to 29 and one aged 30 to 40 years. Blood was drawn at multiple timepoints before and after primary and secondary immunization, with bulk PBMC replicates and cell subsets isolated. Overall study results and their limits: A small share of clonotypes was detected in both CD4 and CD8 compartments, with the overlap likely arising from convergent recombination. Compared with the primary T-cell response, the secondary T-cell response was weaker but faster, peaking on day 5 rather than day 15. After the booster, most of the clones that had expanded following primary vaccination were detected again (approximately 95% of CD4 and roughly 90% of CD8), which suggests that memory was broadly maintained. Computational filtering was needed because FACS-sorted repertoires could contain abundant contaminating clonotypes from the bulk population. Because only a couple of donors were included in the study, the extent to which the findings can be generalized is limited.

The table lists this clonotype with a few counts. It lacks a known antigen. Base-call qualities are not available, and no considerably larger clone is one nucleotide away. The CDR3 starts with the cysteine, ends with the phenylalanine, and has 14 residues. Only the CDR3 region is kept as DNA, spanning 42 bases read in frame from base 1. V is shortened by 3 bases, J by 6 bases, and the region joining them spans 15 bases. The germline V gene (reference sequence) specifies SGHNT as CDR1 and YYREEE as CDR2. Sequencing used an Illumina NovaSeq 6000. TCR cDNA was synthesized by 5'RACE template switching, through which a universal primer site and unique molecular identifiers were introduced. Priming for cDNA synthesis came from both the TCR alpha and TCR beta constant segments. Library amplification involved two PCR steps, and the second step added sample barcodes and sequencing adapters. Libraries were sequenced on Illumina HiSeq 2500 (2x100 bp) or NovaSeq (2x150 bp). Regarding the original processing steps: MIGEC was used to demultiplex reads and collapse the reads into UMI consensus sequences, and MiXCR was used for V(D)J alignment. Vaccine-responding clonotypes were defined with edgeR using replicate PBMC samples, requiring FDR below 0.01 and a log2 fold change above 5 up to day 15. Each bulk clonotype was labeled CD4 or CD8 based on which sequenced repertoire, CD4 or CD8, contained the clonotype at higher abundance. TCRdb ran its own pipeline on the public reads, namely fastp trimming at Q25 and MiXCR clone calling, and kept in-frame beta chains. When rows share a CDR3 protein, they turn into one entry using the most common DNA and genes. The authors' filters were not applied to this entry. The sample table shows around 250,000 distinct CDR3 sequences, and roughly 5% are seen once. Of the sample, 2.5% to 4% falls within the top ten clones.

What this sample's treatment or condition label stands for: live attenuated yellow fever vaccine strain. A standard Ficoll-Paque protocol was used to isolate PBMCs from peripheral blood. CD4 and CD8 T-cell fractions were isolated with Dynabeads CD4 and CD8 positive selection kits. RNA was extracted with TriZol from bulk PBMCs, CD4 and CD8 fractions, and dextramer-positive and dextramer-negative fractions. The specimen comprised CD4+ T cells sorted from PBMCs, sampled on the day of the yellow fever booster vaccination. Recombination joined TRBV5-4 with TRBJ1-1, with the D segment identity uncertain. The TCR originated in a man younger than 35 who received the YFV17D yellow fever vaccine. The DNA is TGTGCCAGCAGCTCCTTCGGGAGGGCTGCTGAAGCTTTCTTT. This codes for CASSSFGRAAEAFF.